One sample yielded the 19 T cell receptor beta chains listed below, sequenced in a study of shared clonotypes between healthy human individuals. Method: immunoSEQ multiplex PCR; TCRdb's copy keeps in-frame clones and lacks some. The table shows hundreds of thousands of clones, with about 74% occurring only once. The sequenced sample consisted of memory CD4+ T cells sorted from blood. Described subset: CD45RA-negative fraction. The source is a man aged 30-40 years in good health.

This chain joins TRBV5-1 and TRBJ2-6; D unclear. Germline-derived CDR1 and CDR2 are SGHRS and YFSETQ. This CDR3 has 14 residues. V dropped 6 bases and J dropped 2 bases, with 9 bases sitting between them. CDR3 DNA: TGCGCCAGCACCTTTCGGACTGGGGCCAACGTCCTGACTTTC. Protein sequence: CASTFRTGANVLTF.

This chain connects TRBV28 to TRBJ2-7; D gene uncertain. V lost 5 bases and J 0 bases, leaving 11 bases between the germline ends. Germline V gene sequence: CDR1 MDHEN, CDR2 SYDVKM. CDR3 size: 14 residues. CDR3 sequence: CASSGVEVSYEQYF. CDR3 sequence (DNA): TGTGCCAGCAGTGGGGTTGAGGTCTCCTACGAGCAGTACTTC.

The V gene is TRBV28, the J gene TRBJ1-5, with 8 bases identical to TRBD1. V dropped 6 bases and J dropped 4; count of bases not matched to a gene: 8. The CDR3 runs to 15 residues. Germline loops: CDR1 MDHEN, CDR2 SYDVKM. CDR3 DNA: TGTGCCAGCAGCCGCGACAGGGGAGGGAATCAGCCCCAGCATTTT. Protein product: CASSRDRGGNQPQHF.

This chain joins TRBV30 and TRBJ2-5; the D gene is possibly TRBD1 (6 bases). CDR3 size: 14 residues. The V end was cut by 0 bases, the J end by 7 bases, with 15 bases between. The germline V gene encodes CDR1 GTSNPN and CDR2 SVGIG (reference sequence). In DNA, the CDR3 is TGTGCCTGGAGTGTACGGGCAGGGGAAGGGACCCAGTACTTC. This gives the protein CAWSVRAGEGTQYF.

The chain recombines TRBV20-1 with TRBJ1-1; D is uncertain. CDR1 and CDR2 from the germline V gene are DFQATT and SNEGSKA (reference sequence). The CDR3 has 11 residues. Trimming removed 3 bases at V and 7 bases at J, with 9 bases between. For the CDR3, the DNA is TGCAGTGCTAGGGAGATAGGTGAAGCTTTCTTT. It encodes CSAREIGEAFF.

This chain uses TRBV4-1 with TRBJ2-7, with D tentatively TRBD1 or TRBD2 (5 bases each). The V end lost 5 bases, the J end lost 6 bases, and 17 bases lay between the germline ends. This CDR3 has 14 residues. Germline values: CDR1 MGHRA, CDR2 YSYEKL. The CDR3: CASSYPGRWGEQYF. The CDR3 nucleotides are TGCGCCAGCAGCTATCCGGGACGGTGGGGCGAGCAGTACTTC.

This clone has ten or more counts. The CDR3 reads CASSLGSRTGPGELFF. For the CDR3, the DNA is TGTGCCAGCAGCTTAGGGTCCCGGACGGGGCCCGGGGAGCTGTTTTTT. This chain joins TRBV7-8 and TRBJ2-2; TRBD1 or TRBD2 may be the D gene (5 bases each). Deletions cut 1 base from V and 6 bases from J, with 15 bases between. Per germline, CDR1 SGHVS and CDR2 FQNEAQ. This CDR3 region has 16 residues. Using reference TRBV7-8 and TRBJ2-2 for the parts outside the CDR3, the full variable domain is GAGVSQSPRYKVAKRGQDVALRCDPISGHVSLFWYQQALGQGPEFLTYFQNEAQLDKSGLPSDRFFAERPEGSVSTLKIQRTQQEDSAVYLCASSLGSRTGPGELFFGEGSRLTVL.

The chain recombines TRBV5-1 with TRBJ2-7, with D perhaps assigned TRBD1 or TRBD2 (5 bases each). With 4 bases removed from V and 5 bases from J, the gap between germline ends came to 10 bases. Germline V gene lookup returns CDR1 SGHRS and CDR2 YFSETQ. The CDR3 sequence is 12 residues long. Written as DNA, the CDR3 is TGCGCCAGCAGCGAGGGGTTCAACGAGCAGTACTTC. This codes for CASSEGFNEQYF.

CDR3 nucleotides: TGTGCCAGCAGCAGGACAGGGGGCGGGACTGAAGCTTTCTTT. Its translation is CASSRTGGGTEAFF. This sequence joins TRBV7-3 and TRBJ1-1; 11 positions match TRBD1. CDR1 is SGHTA, CDR2 FQGTGA, per germline. The CDR3 consists of 14 residues. The V segment lost 5 bases and the J segment 5 bases; nucleotides outside the gene matches: 4.

There are a few counts of this clone. The chain recombines TRBV5-1 with TRBJ2-3; 10 bases line up with TRBD2. CDR3 length: 17 amino acids. Germline CDR1 reads SGHRS; CDR2 reads YFSETQ. Trimming cost V 3 bases and J 0 bases; bases outside gene matches: 7. For the CDR3, the DNA is TGCGCCAGCAGCTCCCTTAAGACTAGCGGGAGCACAGATACGCAGTATTTT. Translating it yields CASSSLKTSGSTDTQYF.

The DNA of the CDR3 is TGTGCCAGCAGCCAGGCGGACAGGGGCGGCCAGCCCCAGCATTTT. Translation gives CASSQADRGGQPQHF. This sequence joins TRBV4-2 and TRBJ1-5; 9 nucleotides align to TRBD1. The CDR3 extends over 15 amino acids. The germline CDR1 and CDR2 sequences are LGHNA and YNFKEQ. V trimming: 3 bases; J trimming: 7 bases; junction bases outside the gene matches: 7.

The V call is TRBV4-1, the J call TRBJ2-7; 9 nucleotides match TRBD2. The V gene end was trimmed by 2 bases and the J gene end by 2 bases; junction bases not matched to a gene: 4. This CDR3 comprises 15 residues. In germline, CDR1 is MGHRA, CDR2 YSYEKL. CDR3 protein: CASSQHSGGTYEQYF. Here the CDR3 DNA reads TGCGCCAGCAGCCAACATAGCGGGGGAACCTACGAGCAGTACTTC.

The DNA for the CDR3 is TGCGCCAGCAGCCCCAGGGTCGCGGGGAACACCGGGGAGCTGTTTTTT. It encodes CASSPRVAGNTGELFF. The J gene is TRBJ2-2, the V gene TRBV5-1; perhaps D is TRBD1 or TRBD2 (5 bases each). The germline gives CDR1 SGHRS, CDR2 YFSETQ. This CDR3 comprises 16 residues. V was pared by 4 bases and J by 1 base, with 14 bases between.

The rearrangement links TRBV18 to TRBJ1-5, with D hard to call. Trimming stripped 3 bases from V and 5 bases from J, with 11 bases between. Germline CDR1 and CDR2: KGHSH and LQKENI. This CDR3 is built from 14 residues. CDR3 DNA: TGTGCCAGCTCACCCGAGGACCCTGATCAGCCCCAGCATTTT. The encoded protein is CASSPEDPDQPQHF.

This chain connects TRBV11-2 to TRBJ2-2; perhaps TRBD2 as D (5 bases). V lost 2 bases to trimming and J lost 6 bases, with 13 bases between them. CDR1 is SGHAT and CDR2 is FQNNGV in the germline V gene. The CDR3 runs 15 residues. The CDR3 sequence is CASSLLRARPGELFF. The DNA for the CDR3 is TGTGCCAGCAGCTTATTGAGGGCCCGTCCCGGGGAGCTGTTTTTT.

The chain carries TRBV4-1 and TRBJ2-3, with 8 bases identical to TRBD1. Losses at the gene ends were 0 bases for V and 6 bases for J; bases not matched to a gene: 5. This CDR3 is built from 15 residues. Germline CDR1 reads MGHRA; CDR2 reads YSYEKL. The CDR3 region has the DNA TGCGCCAGCAGCCAAGATCCGCGACAGGGGGATACGCAGTATTTT. Translated: CASSQDPRQGDTQYF.

In DNA form, the CDR3 reads TGTGCCAGTAGTATTCTAGCGGGTTCAGGGTACAATGAGCAGTTCTTC. Protein sequence: CASSILAGSGYNEQFF. The chain employs TRBV19 and TRBJ2-1; 8 bases are shared with TRBD2. The CDR3 extends over 16 amino acids. V lost 3 bases and J lost 4; bases outside the gene matches: 8. Germline V gives CDR1 LNHDA, CDR2 SQIVND (reference sequence).

This chain connects TRBV7-6 to TRBJ2-1; 12 bases are shared with TRBD2. Germline V gene lookup returns CDR1 SGHVS and CDR2 FNYEAQ. This CDR3 is 15 amino acids long. J was trimmed by 9 bases and V by 5 bases; bases with no gene match: 8. The CDR3 reads CASSARLAGVGEQFF. The CDR3 nucleotides read TGTGCCAGCAGCGCCCGACTAGCGGGAGTGGGTGAGCAGTTCTTC.

The sample holds many counts of this clone. V usage is TRBV30 and J usage is TRBJ2-7; TRBD1 or TRBD2 may be the D gene (5 bases each). This CDR3 contains 16 residues. The V and J ends lost 7 bases and 2 bases respectively, with 24 bases between them. CDR1 GTSNPN and CDR2 SVGIG come from the germline V gene (reference sequence). CDR3 sequence (DNA): TGTGCCTTAATTGGGGCGGGCGTTTTCGGGACCTACGAGCAGTACTTC. This encodes CALIGAGVFGTYEQYF.